The clone carrying this T cell receptor beta chain was seen a few times. The J segment lost 5 bases and the V segment lost 4 bases, leaving 6 bases of the junction unmatched. The CDR3 is 15 amino acids. CDR1 SGHTS and CDR2 YDEGEE come from the germline V gene. The data originate from a study of CD8 T cells in ankylosing spondylitis. MiXCR, run by TCRdb on the 5' RACE reads, gives a single entry per CDR3 protein. This sample carries 190,000 or so distinct CDR3 sequences, 9.5% to 15% of them seen once, and the ten largest clones take 16%. This receptor was taken from a male donor with ankylosing spondylitis or in good health (not recorded which). The chain employs TRBV5-8 and TRBJ2-1; 10 nucleotides line up with TRBD1. Sequencing was done on a sample of blood, either unsorted or a sorted T cell fraction (not recorded which). The CDR3 nucleotides read TGTGCCAGCAGCCCGGGACAGGGGAGAGACAATGAGCAGTTCTTC. Residues: CASSPGQGRDNEQFF.